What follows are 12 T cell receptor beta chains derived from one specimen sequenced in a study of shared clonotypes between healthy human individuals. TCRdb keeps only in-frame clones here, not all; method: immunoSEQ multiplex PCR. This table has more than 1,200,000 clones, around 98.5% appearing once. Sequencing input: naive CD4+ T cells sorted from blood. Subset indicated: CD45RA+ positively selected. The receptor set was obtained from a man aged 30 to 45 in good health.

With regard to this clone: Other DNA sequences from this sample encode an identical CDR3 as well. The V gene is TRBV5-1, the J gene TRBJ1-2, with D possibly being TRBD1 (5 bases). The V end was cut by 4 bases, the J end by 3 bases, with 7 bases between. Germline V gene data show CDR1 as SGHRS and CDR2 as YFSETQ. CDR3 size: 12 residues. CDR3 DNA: TGCGCCAGCAGCCGGGGGGACTATGGCTACACCTTC. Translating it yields CASSRGDYGYTF. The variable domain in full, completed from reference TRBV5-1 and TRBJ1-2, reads KAGVTQTPRYLIKTRGQQVTLSCSPISGHRSVSWYQQTPGQGLQFLFEYFSETQRNKGNFPGRFSGRQFSNSRSEMNVSTLELGDSALYLCASSRGDYGYTFGSGTRLTVV.

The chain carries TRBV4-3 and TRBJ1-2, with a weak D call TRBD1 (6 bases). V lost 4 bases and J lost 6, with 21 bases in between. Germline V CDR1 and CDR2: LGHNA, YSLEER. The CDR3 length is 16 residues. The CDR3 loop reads CASSPRLRGSEDGYTF. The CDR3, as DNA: TGCGCCAGCAGCCCTCGCCTCAGGGGTTCGGAGGATGGCTACACCTTC.

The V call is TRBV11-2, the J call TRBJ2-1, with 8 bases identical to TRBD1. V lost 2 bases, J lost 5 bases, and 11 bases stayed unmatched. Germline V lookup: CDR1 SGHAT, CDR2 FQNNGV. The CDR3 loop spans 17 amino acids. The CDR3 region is CASSLYGFRGLDNEQFF. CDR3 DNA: TGTGCCAGCAGCTTATACGGTTTCAGGGGGCTAGACAATGAGCAGTTCTTC.

CDR3 sequence (DNA): TGTGCCACCAGCAGAGATAAATTGCAGTCCCCAGGCACAGATACGCAGTATTTT. Translation: CATSRDKLQSPGTDTQYF. This chain connects TRBV15 to TRBJ2-3; the D is unclear. Germline V gives CDR1 LNHNV, CDR2 YYDKDF (reference sequence). The V end lost 0 bases, the J end lost 1 base, and 17 bases lay between the germline ends. The CDR3 spans 18 residues.

Written as DNA, the CDR3 is TGTGCCAGCAGCGTGACAGGGGGCGCGAAGGAGCAGTACTTC. Translated: CASSVTGGAKEQYF. The genes are TRBV9 and TRBJ2-7; 10 bases align to TRBD1. With 2 bases clipped from V and 7 bases from J, the junction kept 6 bases outside the gene matches. Germline V gives CDR1 SGDLS, CDR2 YYNGEE. This CDR3 region has 14 residues.

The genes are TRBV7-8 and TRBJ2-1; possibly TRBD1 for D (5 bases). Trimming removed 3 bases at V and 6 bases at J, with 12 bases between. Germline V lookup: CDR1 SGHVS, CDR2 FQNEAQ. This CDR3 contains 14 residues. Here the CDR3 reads CASSFLAGRNEQFF. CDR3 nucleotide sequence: TGTGCCAGCAGCTTCCTTGCAGGGCGCAATGAGCAGTTCTTC.

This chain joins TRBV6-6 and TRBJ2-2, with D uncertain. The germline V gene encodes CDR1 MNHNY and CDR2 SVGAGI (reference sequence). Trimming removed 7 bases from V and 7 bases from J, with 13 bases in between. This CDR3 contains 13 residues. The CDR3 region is CASTSSTGGELFF. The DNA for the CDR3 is TGTGCCAGCACCAGTTCAACGGGCGGGGAGCTGTTTTTT.

The CDR3 spells CASRPDRGYYNEQFF. The DNA of the CDR3 is TGTGCCAGCAGGCCAGACAGGGGCTACTACAATGAGCAGTTCTTC. V and J are TRBV27 and TRBJ2-1; 8 bases are a match to TRBD1. The CDR3 is 15 residues long. Germline V gives CDR1 MNHEY, CDR2 SMNVEV (reference sequence). V lost 6 bases to trimming and J lost 3 bases; unmatched junction nucleotides: 7.

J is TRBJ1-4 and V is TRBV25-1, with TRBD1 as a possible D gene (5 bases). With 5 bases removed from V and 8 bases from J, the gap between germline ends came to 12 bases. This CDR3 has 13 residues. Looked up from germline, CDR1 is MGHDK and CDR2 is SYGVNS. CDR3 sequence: CASSRAGSEKLFF. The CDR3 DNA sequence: TGTGCCAGCAGTCGGGCAGGGTCAGAAAAACTGTTTTTT. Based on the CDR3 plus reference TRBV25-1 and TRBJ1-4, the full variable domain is EADIYQTPRYLVIGTGKKITLECSQTMGHDKMYWYQQDPGMELHLIHYSYGVNSTEKGDLSSESTVSRIRTEHFPLTLESARPSHTSQYLCASSRAGSEKLFFGSGTQLSVL.

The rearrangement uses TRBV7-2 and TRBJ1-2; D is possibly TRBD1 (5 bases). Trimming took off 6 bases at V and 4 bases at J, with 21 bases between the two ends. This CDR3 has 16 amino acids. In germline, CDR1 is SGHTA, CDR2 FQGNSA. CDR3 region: CASRPPTRDVGYGYTF. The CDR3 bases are TGTGCCAGCAGACCCCCTACACGGGACGTAGGCTATGGCTACACCTTC.

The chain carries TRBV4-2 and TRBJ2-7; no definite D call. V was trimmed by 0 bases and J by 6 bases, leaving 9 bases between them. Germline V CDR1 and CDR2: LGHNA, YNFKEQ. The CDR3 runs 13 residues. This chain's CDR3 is CASSQEPSSEQYF. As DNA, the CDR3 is TGTGCCAGCAGCCAAGAGCCCTCCAGCGAGCAGTACTTC.

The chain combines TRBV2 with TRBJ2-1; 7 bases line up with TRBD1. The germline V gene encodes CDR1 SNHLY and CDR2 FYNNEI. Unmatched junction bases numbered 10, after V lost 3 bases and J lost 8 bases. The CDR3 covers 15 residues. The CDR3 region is CASSDRQGLNDEQFF. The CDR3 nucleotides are TGTGCCAGCAGTGATAGACAGGGTCTTAACGATGAGCAGTTCTTC.